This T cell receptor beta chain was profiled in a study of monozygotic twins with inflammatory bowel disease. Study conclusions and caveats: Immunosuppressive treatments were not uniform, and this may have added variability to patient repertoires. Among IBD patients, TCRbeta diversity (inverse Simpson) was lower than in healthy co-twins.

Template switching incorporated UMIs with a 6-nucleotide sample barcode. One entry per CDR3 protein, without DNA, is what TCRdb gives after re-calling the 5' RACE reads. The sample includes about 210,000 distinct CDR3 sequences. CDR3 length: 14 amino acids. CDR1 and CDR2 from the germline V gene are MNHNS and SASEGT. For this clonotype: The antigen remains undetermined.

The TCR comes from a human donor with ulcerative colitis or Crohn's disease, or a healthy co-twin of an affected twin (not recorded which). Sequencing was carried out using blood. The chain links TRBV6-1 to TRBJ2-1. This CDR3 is CASSDGSDYNEQFF.